The 20 T cell receptor beta chains below were found in one sample sequenced in a study of sequential checkpoint blockade in melanoma. The assay was immunoSEQ multiplex PCR, and TCRdb's table has in-frame clones only and misses some. The data contain around 39,000 clones, about 83% of them singletons. Treatment meaning: randomized to nivolumab then ipilimumab (arm A) or the reverse (arm B). The input for sequencing was CD8+ T cells sorted from blood (inferred from file names), taken from a patient given nivolumab and ipilimumab in sequence. The receptors come from a human donor with melanoma.

The chain has TRBV7-6 and TRBJ2-1, with D maybe TRBD2 (6 bases). The CDR3 has 14 residues. Trimming shortened V by 5 bases and J by 10 bases, and 18 bases separated the two germline ends. Germline loops: CDR1 SGHVS, CDR2 FNYEAQ. CDR3 DNA sequence: TGTGCCAGCAGCCCAGACCCCAGAGCGGGCGAGCAGTTCTTC. Its protein is CASSPDPRAGEQFF.

This rearrangement joins TRBV6-1 to TRBJ2-7, with D unresolved. Per germline, CDR1 MNHNS and CDR2 SASEGT. The CDR3 runs to 11 residues. V dropped 10 bases and J dropped 7 bases, with 14 bases sitting between them. The CDR3 protein is CAITGPLEQYF. As DNA, the CDR3 is TGTGCCATCACCGGTCCGCTGGAGCAGTACTTC.

The CDR3 DNA follows: TGTGCCACCAGCAGAGATCTGAGCGGGAGTTCGAATGAGCAGTTCTTC. Protein: CATSRDLSGSSNEQFF. The V gene is TRBV15, the J gene TRBJ2-1; 8 bases are a match to TRBD2. Germline loops: CDR1 LNHNV, CDR2 YYDKDF (reference sequence). Unmatched junction bases numbered 8, after V lost 0 bases and J lost 7 bases. CDR3 size: 16 residues. Together with reference TRBV15 and TRBJ2-1, the CDR3 gives the full variable domain: DAMVIQNPRYQVTQFGKPVTLSCSQTLNHNVMYWYQQKSSQAPKLLFHYYDKDFNNEADTPDNFQSRRPNTSFCFLDIRSPGLGDTAMYLCATSRDLSGSSNEQFFGPGTRLTVL.

The genes are TRBV6-1 and TRBJ2-5; D might be TRBD1 (6 bases). Gene TRBJ2-7 matches the end of the DNA better, so the J call may be wrong. CDR1 and CDR2 from the germline V gene are MNHNS and SASEGT. The CDR3 has 14 residues. DNA for the CDR3: TGTGCCAGCAGATGGGCTCAGGGGATGTACGAGCAGTACTTC. This gives the protein CASRWAQGMYEQYF.

This chain uses TRBV27 with TRBJ2-7; D is perhaps TRBD2 (6 bases). The germline V gene encodes CDR1 MNHEY and CDR2 SMNVEV (reference sequence). V gave up 3 bases and J gave up 3 bases, with 12 bases separating them. The CDR3 has 14 amino acids. The CDR3 coding sequence is TGTGCCAGCAGTTTGGCGGGGCAAGTCTACGAGCAGTACTTC. It is translated as CASSLAGQVYEQYF.

The chain is built from TRBV13 and TRBJ2-1, with D possibly matching TRBD2 (6 bases). CDR1 is PRHDT and CDR2 is FYEKMQ in the germline V gene (reference sequence). CDR3 length: 16 residues. V lost 2 bases to trimming and J lost 0 bases, with 11 bases between them. The CDR3 region has the DNA TGTGCCAGCAGCTTAAGGCGGGAAAGCTCCTACAATGAGCAGTTCTTC. Its translation: CASSLRRESSYNEQFF.

The chain couples TRBV11-2 to TRBJ2-2, with D possibly being TRBD2 (7 bases). The CDR3 is 17 amino acids. V was trimmed by 0 bases and J by 3 bases, leaving 14 bases between them. From germline, CDR1 is SGHAT and CDR2 FQNNGV. The CDR3: CASSLDGVGGDTGELFF. For the CDR3, the DNA is TGTGCCAGCAGCTTAGATGGGGTAGGGGGGGACACCGGGGAGCTGTTTTTT.

The J gene is TRBJ2-1, the V gene TRBV28, with 8 bases aligning to TRBD1. Germline V gives CDR1 MDHEN, CDR2 SYDVKM. With 5 bases clipped from V and 2 bases from J, the junction kept 2 bases outside the gene matches. The CDR3 has 14 amino acids. The CDR3 region is CASSVTGAYNEQFF. The CDR3 DNA is TGTGCCAGCAGTGTGACAGGGGCCTACAATGAGCAGTTCTTC.

V is TRBV19 and J is TRBJ2-7; TRBD1 aligns across 7 bases. V lost 5 bases to trimming and J lost 9 bases; unmatched junction nucleotides: 16. CDR1 is LNHDA, CDR2 SQIVND, per germline (reference sequence). This CDR3 contains 15 residues. Here the CDR3 reads CASSGGIGGGSSQYF. As DNA, the CDR3 is TGTGCCAGTAGTGGAGGTATAGGGGGCGGGTCGTCGCAGTACTTC.

This clone came up a few times. The chain employs TRBV28 and TRBJ1-3; 8 positions agree with TRBD1. The CDR3 is made up of 16 amino acids. CDR1 and CDR2 (germline): MDHEN, SYDVKM. The J segment lost 0 bases and the V segment lost 5 bases, leaving 6 bases of the junction unmatched. CDR3 nucleotides: TGTGCCAGCAGTCCTGGGACAGGCTACTCTGGAAACACCATATATTTT. The encoded protein is CASSPGTGYSGNTIYF. Filled out from reference TRBV28 and TRBJ1-3, the complete variable domain reads DVKVTQSSRYLVKRTGEKVFLECVQDMDHENMFWYRQDPGLGLRLIYFSYDVKMKEKGDIPEGYSVSREKKERFSLILESASTNQTSMYLCASSPGTGYSGNTIYFGEGSWLTVV.

V and J are TRBV2 and TRBJ1-5; TRBD1 matches at 12 bases. V lost 4 bases and J lost 2; bases outside the gene matches: 15. There are 20 residues in the CDR3. Germline V gene data show CDR1 as SNHLY and CDR2 as FYNNEI. CDR3 coding DNA: TGTGCCAGCAGTGTCCCCGCGGGGACAGGGGGCAATGTTGGCAATCAGCCCCAGCATTTT. Translation gives CASSVPAGTGGNVGNQPQHF.

The rearrangement links TRBV19 to TRBJ2-2; TRBD1 matches at 7 bases. Trimming removed 7 bases from V and 5 bases from J; junction bases left unmatched: 7. Germline V lookup: CDR1 LNHDA, CDR2 SQIVND (reference sequence). The length of the CDR3 is 14 residues. CDR3 bases: TGTGCCAGTAATGACAGGGTGACAACCGGGGAGCTGTTTTTT. Translation gives CASNDRVTTGELFF.

In its sample, this clone ranks as medium-sized. V usage is TRBV29-1 and J usage is TRBJ1-5, with TRBD1 as a possible D gene (6 bases). The CDR3 is made up of 15 amino acids. CDR1 SQVTM and CDR2 ANQGSEA come from the germline V gene. With 1 base removed from V and 6 bases from J, the gap between germline ends came to 16 bases. The CDR3 coding sequence is TGCAGCGTTGAAGTAAACAGGGAGTGGAGTCAGCCCCAGCATTTT. This sequence encodes CSVEVNREWSQPQHF.

This clone is deemed medium-sized. This chain joins TRBV9 and TRBJ2-1, with 7 bases fitting TRBD2. This CDR3 is 14 amino acids long. Germline V gene sequence: CDR1 SGDLS, CDR2 YYNGEE. The V and J ends lost 6 bases and 3 bases, in that order; junction bases with no gene match: 6. The CDR3 nucleotides read TGTGCCAGCACCACGGGGGGACTCTACAATGAGCAGTTCTTC. It yields the protein CASTTGGLYNEQFF.

The V call is TRBV7-9, the J call TRBJ1-1; D possibly corresponds to TRBD1 (6 bases). The CDR3 sequence is 13 residues long. CDR1 and CDR2 (germline): SEHNR, FQNEAQ (reference sequence). The V end was cut by 10 bases, the J end by 3 bases, with 15 bases between. The chain's CDR3 is CAISSGGHTEAFF. CDR3 nucleotides: TGTGCCATCTCCTCGGGGGGCCACACTGAAGCTTTCTTT.

The rearrangement joins TRBV5-8 to TRBJ2-1, with D perhaps matching TRBD1 (7 bases). The CDR3 contains 16 residues. Per germline, CDR1 SGHTS and CDR2 YDEGEE. V lost 2 bases and J lost 7, with 19 bases in between. CDR3 amino acids: CASSFRGQGGKNEQFF. For the CDR3, the DNA is TGTGCCAGCAGCTTCCGCGGGCAGGGGGGAAAGAATGAGCAGTTCTTC.

This clone was seen only a few times. This rearrangement joins TRBV2 to TRBJ2-2; TRBD2 matches 14 bases. Germline V gene data show CDR1 as SNHLY and CDR2 as FYNNEI. The CDR3 contains 18 residues. The ends lost 4 bases at V and 1 base at J; junction bases unmatched: 5. The CDR3 coding sequence is TGTGCCAGCAGTGCGGGACTAGCGGGGGACTTGAACACCGGGGAGCTGTTTTTT. It encodes CASSAGLAGDLNTGELFF.

The chain uses TRBV7-3 and TRBJ2-1; 8 bases map to TRBD2. The CDR3 is made up of 18 amino acids. Germline V gene sequence: CDR1 SGHTA, CDR2 FQGTGA. Unmatched junction bases numbered 11, after V lost 0 bases and J lost 4 bases. The CDR3 sequence: CASSLTFAGLDLYNEQFF. CDR3 sequence (DNA): TGTGCCAGCAGCTTAACGTTTGCGGGACTAGATCTTTACAATGAGCAGTTCTTC. Variable domain in full (rest from reference TRBV7-3 and TRBJ2-1): GAGVSQTPSNKVTEKGKYVELRCDPISGHTALYWYRQSLGQGPEFLIYFQGTGAADDSGLPNDRFFAVRPEGSVSTLKIQRTERGDSAVYLCASSLTFAGLDLYNEQFFGPGTRLTVL.

The rearrangement links TRBV11-2 to TRBJ2-2, with 9 bases lining up with TRBD2. The CDR3 totals 18 residues. Trimming cost V 0 bases and J 4 bases; bases outside gene matches: 9. Per germline, CDR1 SGHAT and CDR2 FQNNGV. The CDR3, as DNA: TGTGCCAGCAGCTTAGATGGGGTAGCGGGAGCCGGCACCGGGGAGCTGTTTTTT. This gives the protein CASSLDGVAGAGTGELFF.

This sequence joins TRBV27 and TRBJ2-3; 9 nucleotides match TRBD2. CDR3 length equals 16 residues. The V and J ends lost 2 bases and 3 bases, in that order; junction bases with no gene match: 6. Germline loops: CDR1 MNHEY, CDR2 SMNVEV (reference sequence). The CDR3 coding sequence is TGTGCCAGCAGTTTACTAGCGGGGTATCTGACAGATACGCAGTATTTT. Protein: CASSLLAGYLTDTQYF.